The next 25 T cell receptor beta chains were all read from a single sample in a study of breast tumors, draining lymph nodes, adjacent tissues. Samples came from axillary lymph nodes draining the breast cancer. TCRdb processed the multiplex PCR reads anew with MiXCR; each CDR3 protein has one entry. The table records roughly 120,000 distinct CDR3 sequences, just under 20% of them present only once. The sequenced sample was axillary lymph node tissue. The receptors here all came from a female donor with breast cancer. Some clones in this sample may be carry-over from other donors' samples.

This clonotype was seen repeatedly, ten times or more. The chain links TRBV4-1 to TRBJ2-1; TRBD2 agrees at 11 bases. Trimming took 0 bases from V and 6 from J; bases not matched to a gene: 4. The CDR3 spans 16 residues. Germline V lookup: CDR1 MGHRA, CDR2 YSYEKL. The CDR3 bases are TGCGCCAGCAGCCAAGAGCGGGGACTAGCGGCCAATGAGCAGTTCTTC. Amino acid sequence: CASSQERGLAANEQFF.

Many counts were recorded for this clonotype. The CDR3 DNA sequence: TGCGCCAGCAGTTTGGATTTCAATCAGCCCCAGCATTTT. Protein sequence: CASSLDFNQPQHF. The chain links TRBV10-2 to TRBJ1-5; unclear D gene. The CDR3 loop spans 13 amino acids. Trimming removed 5 bases from V and 3 bases from J, with 8 bases in between. Looked up from germline, CDR1 is WSHSY and CDR2 is SAAADI.

As concerns this clonotype: This may stem from a read error, because a much larger clone lies one nucleotide away. The chain has TRBV5-5 and TRBJ2-1, with 13 nucleotides matching TRBD2. The CDR3 is 15 residues long. The germline CDR1 and CDR2 sequences are SGHKS and YYEKEE (reference sequence). The CDR3 sequence: CVSSSGLAGQGEQFF. CDR3 DNA sequence: TGTGTCAGCAGCTCGGGACTAGCGGGACAGGGTGAGCAGTTCTTC.

The rearrangement uses TRBV20-1 and TRBJ2-5, with 7 bases fitting TRBD2. V was clipped by 4 bases and J by 9 bases; unmatched bases: 17. The CDR3 loop spans 15 amino acids. Germline V gene data show CDR1 as DFQATT and CDR2 as SNEGSKA (reference sequence). CDR3 in amino acids: CSANKREYLTEPQYF. As DNA, the CDR3 is TGCAGTGCTAATAAGCGGGAATACCTTACGGAGCCCCAGTACTTC.

This clonotype was picked up many times. The chain uses TRBV29-1 and TRBJ2-1, with D perhaps matching TRBD1 or TRBD2 (7 bases each). Between the trimmed V and J ends, which lost 5 bases and 5 bases, there was a span of 16 bases. The CDR3 runs to 14 residues. Per the germline V gene, CDR1 is SQVTM and CDR2 is ANQGSEA. The CDR3 DNA follows: TGCAGCGTTCTAGACAGGGCGGGAGACAATGAGCAGTTCTTC. It yields the protein CSVLDRAGDNEQFF.

This clonotype was seen at least ten times. The V gene is TRBV18, the J gene TRBJ2-5, with a possible D match to TRBD1 (6 bases). Germline V CDR1 and CDR2: KGHSH, LQKENI. The V gene lost 1 base and the J gene lost 3 bases, with 15 bases spanning the gap. The CDR3 has 16 amino acids. The chain's CDR3 is CASSPRQGPLEETQYF. CDR3 nucleotides: TGTGCCAGCTCACCACGGCAGGGGCCCCTGGAAGAGACCCAGTACTTC.

About this clonotype: Because it lacks the conserved phenylalanine or tryptophan at the end, this CDR3 is likely a read error. The chain combines TRBV27 with TRBJ2-1; the match to TRBD2 covers 8 bases. Per germline, CDR1 MNHEY and CDR2 SMNVEV (reference sequence). CDR3 length: 13 residues. Trimming at V came to 5 bases and at J to 7 bases, leaving 4 bases not matched to a gene. CDR3 sequence (DNA): TGTGCCAGCAGTCGGACTAGCCAAAATGAGCAGTTCTCC. Residues: CASSRTSQNEQFS.

This clonotype was seen ten or more times. CDR3 in amino acids: CASSLADYNTGELFF. The CDR3 nucleotides read TGCGCCAGCAGCTTGGCCGACTATAACACCGGGGAGCTGTTTTTT. This rearrangement joins TRBV5-1 to TRBJ2-2, with D perhaps matching TRBD2 (5 bases). Germline V gene sequence: CDR1 SGHRS, CDR2 YFSETQ. This CDR3 has 15 amino acids. V gave up 0 bases and J gave up 2 bases, with 8 bases separating them. Full variable domain (outside the CDR3, taken from reference TRBV5-1 and TRBJ2-2): KAGVTQTPRYLIKTRGQQVTLSCSPISGHRSVSWYQQTPGQGLQFLFEYFSETQRNKGNFPGRFSGRQFSNSRSEMNVSTLELGDSALYLCASSLADYNTGELFFGEGSRLTVL.

The chain combines TRBV15 with TRBJ1-4, with TRBD1 as a possible D gene (6 bases). This CDR3 has 18 amino acids. V lost 6 bases to trimming and J lost 2 bases, with 22 bases between them. The germline gives CDR1 LNHNV, CDR2 YYDKDF (reference sequence). The CDR3 nucleotides are TGTGCCACCAGTCCTGATACCGGACGGGGGGCGACTAATGAAAAACTGTTTTTT. Its translation is CATSPDTGRGATNEKLFF. Full variable domain (outside the CDR3, taken from reference TRBV15 and TRBJ1-4): DAMVIQNPRYQVTQFGKPVTLSCSQTLNHNVMYWYQQKSSQAPKLLFHYYDKDFNNEADTPDNFQSRRPNTSFCFLDIRSPGLGDTAMYLCATSPDTGRGATNEKLFFGSGTQLSVL.

V is TRBV19 and J is TRBJ2-4; 7 bases are a match to TRBD1. With V trimmed by 8 bases and J by 4 bases, 8 bases remained unmatched. The length of the CDR3 is 14 residues. Per the germline V gene, CDR1 is LNHDA and CDR2 is SQIVND (reference sequence). The CDR3 DNA sequence: TGTGCCAGTCATGCACTGGGACAGAAAAACATTCAGTACTTC. Encoded protein: CASHALGQKNIQYF.

In its sample, this clonotype was seen many times. This chain uses TRBV5-1 with TRBJ1-2; D is undetermined. The CDR3 is made up of 12 amino acids. V lost 0 bases, J lost 5 bases, and 5 bases lay in between. Germline V lookup: CDR1 SGHRS, CDR2 YFSETQ. CDR3 DNA sequence: TGCGCCAGCAGCTTGGGAGCGTATGGCTACACCTTC. Its protein product is CASSLGAYGYTF.

This clonotype was counted a single time. A much larger clone lies a single base off, so this may be a read error. This sequence joins TRBV4-1 and TRBJ2-1, with D perhaps matching TRBD1 (6 bases). There are 15 residues in the CDR3. Germline V lookup: CDR1 MGHRA, CDR2 YSYEKL. The CDR3 protein is CAGSQEGDPYNEQFF. The CDR3 DNA is TGCGCCGGCAGCCAAGAGGGGGATCCGTACAATGAGCAGTTCTTC.

This clonotype was recorded a few times. This clone may be a read error of a much larger clone one base away. The CDR3 region is CATGTRSNQPRHF. CDR3 coding DNA: TGTGCCACCGGTACGAGGAGCAATCAGCCCCGGCATTTT. The chain has TRBV15 and TRBJ1-5; no clear D. The length of the CDR3 is 13 residues. Looked up from germline, CDR1 is LNHNV and CDR2 is YYDKDF (reference sequence).

This clonotype was found many times. The rearrangement uses TRBV6-1 and TRBJ2-1, with D tentatively TRBD1 (6 bases). The CDR3 covers 12 residues. Deletions cut 8 bases from V and 9 bases from J, with 14 bases between. The germline gives CDR1 MNHNS, CDR2 SASEGT. The CDR3 DNA reads TGTGCCAGCGGCAGGGGCGAGACTGAGCAGTTCTTC. It is translated as CASGRGETEQFF.

The chain combines TRBV6-6 with TRBJ1-1; D not resolved. There are 14 residues in the CDR3. Trimming shortened V by 5 bases and J by 0 bases, and 10 bases separated the two germline ends. Germline V gives CDR1 MNHNY, CDR2 SVGAGI (reference sequence). For the CDR3, the DNA is TGTGCCAGCAGTCAGCAGACGGTGAACACTGAAGCTTTCTTT. This codes for CASSQQTVNTEAFF.

This clonotype was recorded at least ten times. This chain connects TRBV6-5 to TRBJ2-7, with D possibly matching TRBD1 (5 bases). V was cut by 5 bases and J by 0 bases, with 8 bases left in between. The CDR3 sequence is 13 residues long. The germline gives CDR1 MNHEY, CDR2 SVGAGI. The CDR3 nucleotides are TGTGCCAGCAGTCGACAGAGCTCCTACGAGCAGTACTTC. Translated, it gives CASSRQSSYEQYF.

This clonotype was picked up many times. The chain links TRBV20-1 to TRBJ2-7, with D possibly matching TRBD1 (5 bases). Trimming removed 4 bases from V and 5 bases from J, with 9 bases in between. The CDR3 is 11 amino acids. The V gene's germline CDR1 is DFQATT and CDR2 SNEGSKA (reference sequence). The CDR3 DNA sequence: TGCAGTGCTAAGGACAAGGACGAGCAGTACTTC. Translation: CSAKDKDEQYF.

A few counts support this clonotype. The chain recombines TRBV18 with TRBJ1-4; TRBD1 might be the D (5 bases). Trimming left V 0 bases short and J 8 bases short, with 10 bases between. The CDR3 consists of 14 residues. Germline CDR1 reads KGHSH; CDR2 reads LQKENI. This chain's CDR3 is CASSPPNGGEKLFF. The CDR3 nucleotides read TGTGCCAGCTCACCACCGAACGGGGGAGAAAAACTGTTTTTT.

In its sample, this clonotype was seen many times. This rearrangement joins TRBV9 to TRBJ1-4, with D tentatively TRBD1 (5 bases). The CDR3 length is 16 residues. The germline V gene encodes CDR1 SGDLS and CDR2 YYNGEE. Trimming removed 0 bases from V and 4 bases from J, with 13 bases in between. CDR3 amino acids: CASSVDGAGINEKLFF. CDR3 nucleotides: TGTGCCAGCAGCGTAGATGGTGCAGGGATTAATGAAAAACTGTTTTTT. The whole variable domain, remainder taken from reference TRBV9 and TRBJ1-4, is DSGVTQTPKHLITATGQRVTLRCSPRSGDLSVYWYQQSLDQGLQFLIQYYNGEERAKGNILERFSAQQFPDLHSELNLSSLELGDSALYFCASSVDGAGINEKLFFGSGTQLSVL.

This clonotype appeared many times. This rearrangement joins TRBV2 to TRBJ2-2; 7 positions match TRBD2. J lost 4 bases, V lost 7 bases, and 6 bases had no gene match. The CDR3 extends over 14 amino acids. The germline CDR1 and CDR2 sequences are SNHLY and FYNNEI. The chain's CDR3 is CASKWGGGTGELFF. CDR3 nucleotides: TGTGCCAGCAAGTGGGGGGGGGGCACCGGGGAGCTGTTTTTT.

This clonotype was picked up many times. V usage is TRBV19 and J usage is TRBJ2-3, with no clear D. Deletions cut 2 bases from V and 4 bases from J, with 7 bases between. Germline V CDR1 and CDR2: LNHDA, SQIVND (reference sequence). This CDR3 is 13 amino acids long. Here the CDR3 DNA reads TGTGCCAGTAGTATAACTCCTCCAGATACGCAGTATTTT. Translation: CASSITPPDTQYF.

The V and J genes are TRBV28 and TRBJ1-4; D is unresolved. V lost 3 bases to trimming and J lost 5 bases, with 7 bases between them. CDR1 and CDR2 from the germline V gene are MDHEN and SYDVKM. CDR3 length: 13 amino acids. The CDR3 here is CASSLSGNEKLFF. The CDR3 nucleotides read TGTGCCAGCAGTTTGTCGGGGAATGAAAAACTGTTTTTT.

With respect to this clonotype: Being one base from a much bigger clone, this may be a read error. The CDR3 does not close with the conserved phenylalanine or tryptophan, likely indicating a read error. J is TRBJ1-5 and V is TRBV2; no definite D call. Germline V gene data show CDR1 as SNHLY and CDR2 as FYNNEI. The V and J ends lost 0 bases and 5 bases respectively, with 5 bases between them. This CDR3 region has 13 residues. Here the CDR3 reads CASSEARDQPQHL. The DNA of the CDR3 is TGTGCCAGCAGTGAAGCGCGAGATCAGCCCCAGCATCTT.

This clonotype has ten or more counts. The chain is built from TRBV20-1 and TRBJ2-7; 7 bases line up with TRBD1. The germline CDR1 and CDR2 sequences are DFQATT and SNEGSKA (reference sequence). The V segment lost 5 bases and the J segment 2 bases; nucleotides outside the gene matches: 6. The CDR3 loop spans 13 amino acids. The DNA of the CDR3 is TGCAGTGCTTCAGACAGGGACCCCTACGAGCAGTACTTC. It encodes CSASDRDPYEQYF.

The table lists this clonotype with many counts. The chain joins TRBV27 to TRBJ2-2; D is unclear. The CDR3 sequence is 11 residues long. V was trimmed by 4 bases and J by 7 bases, leaving 4 bases between them. Per germline, CDR1 MNHEY and CDR2 SMNVEV (reference sequence). CDR3 nucleotide sequence: TGTGCCAGCAGTTACGGCGGGGAGCTGTTTTTT. It is translated as CASSYGGELFF.